This T cell receptor (beta chain) is drawn from a study of blood T cell repertoires in COVID-19. Study in general: Nucleic acid was either cDNA or gDNA, and it came from T cells, B-cell-depleted T cells, or PBMCs.

The method was immunoSEQ multiplex PCR; TCRdb's version includes in-frame clones alone and lacks a portion of them. The table has 20,000 or so clones, 91% seen once; the top ten hold 7.4%. CDR3 length equals 18 residues. The V gene lost 4 bases and the J gene lost 0 bases, with 23 bases spanning the gap. Germline V gene lookup returns CDR1 SGHKS and CDR2 YYEKEE (reference sequence). The sample comprised peripheral blood. This chain links TRBV5-5 with TRBJ2-7, with D tentatively TRBD1 (5 bases). This sequence was found in a man in his 70s with active COVID-19. DNA for the CDR3: TGTGCCAGCAGCGACCTGGTGGTCCGAAGGGGCTACTCCTACGAGCAGTACTTC. Protein: CASSDLVVRRGYSYEQYF. Complete variable domain (other parts from reference TRBV5-5 and TRBJ2-7): DAGVTQSPTHLIKTRGQQVTLRCSPISGHKSVSWYQQVLGQGPQFIFQYYEKEERGRGNFPDRFSARQFPNYSSELNVNALLLGDSALYLCASSDLVVRRGYSYEQYFGPGTRLTVT.